The 8 T cell receptor beta chains reported below all come from one sample, sequenced in a study of identifying expanded T cells in peripheral blood. The protocol was immunoSEQ multiplex PCR, while the TCRdb copy is restricted to in-frame clones and leaves out a portion. The top ten clones hold more than 2.5% of a sample with some 120,000 clones, more than 80% of them seen once. Source material: blood. These receptors all stem from a person aged 18 to 70 in good health.

CDR3 coding DNA: TGTGCCAGCAGCTTATCCCTAGAGTGGCTCAATGAGCAGTTCTTC. It specifies CASSLSLEWLNEQFF. The rearrangement uses TRBV7-2 and TRBJ2-1; no clear D gene. The CDR3 covers 15 residues. Deletions cut 2 bases from V and 6 bases from J, with 14 bases between. Germline V gives CDR1 SGHTA, CDR2 FQGNSA. The whole variable domain, filled in from reference TRBV7-2 and TRBJ2-1, reads GAGVSQSPSNKVTEKGKDVELRCDPISGHTALYWYRQSLGQGLEFLIYFQGNSAPDKSGLPSDRFSAERTGGSVSTLTIQRTQQEDSAVYLCASSLSLEWLNEQFFGPGTRLTVL.

This chain links TRBV19 with TRBJ2-7, with 10 bases matching TRBD1. The CDR3 is 18 amino acids. With 7 bases clipped from V and 2 bases from J, the junction kept 17 bases outside the gene matches. Germline V CDR1 and CDR2: LNHDA, SQIVND (reference sequence). The CDR3 region is CASTQGPIGTGATYEQYF. In DNA, the CDR3 is TGTGCCAGTACCCAAGGTCCGATCGGGACAGGGGCAACCTACGAGCAGTACTTC.

Note on this clone: Other nucleotide sequences in the sample specify the same CDR3. The genes are TRBV18 and TRBJ1-5; no reliable D call. Germline V CDR1 and CDR2: KGHSH, LQKENI. The CDR3 covers 13 residues. Trimming took 2 bases from V and 2 from J, leaving 4 bases between them. The CDR3 coding sequence is TGTGCCAGCTCACCAGGGGGCAATCAGCCCCAGCATTTT. It specifies CASSPGGNQPQHF.

This clone was found a few times. The chain carries TRBV2 and TRBJ1-6; D is unresolved. The germline gives CDR1 SNHLY, CDR2 FYNNEI. The CDR3 sequence is 14 residues long. Between the trimmed V and J ends, which lost 11 bases and 13 bases, there was a span of 24 bases. CDR3 nucleotide sequence: TGTGCCGAGGGAGGGCAGGCTAAAGGTGGGCCCCTCCACTTT. Its translation: CAEGGQAKGGPLHF.

This clone was observed a handful of times. This chain links TRBV7-2 with TRBJ1-6; D is unresolved. The CDR3 consists of 11 residues. CDR1 is SGHTA, CDR2 FQGNSA, per germline. V dropped 1 base and J dropped 10 bases, with 2 bases sitting between them. CDR3 region: CASSLGSPLHF. CDR3 coding DNA: TGTGCCAGCAGCTTAGGCTCACCCCTCCACTTT.

This chain links TRBV4-1 with TRBJ1-2, with 10 nucleotides matching TRBD1. J lost 5 bases, V lost 2 bases, and 8 bases had no gene match. The CDR3 runs 16 residues. Germline V gene lookup returns CDR1 MGHRA and CDR2 YSYEKL. CDR3 in DNA: TGCGCCAGCAGCCAACACCCGGGACAGGGGATATATGGCTACACCTTC. Its protein product is CASSQHPGQGIYGYTF.

Comment on this clone: Compared with germline, one end of the junction differs, possibly owing to a read error. The V and J genes are TRBV20-1 and TRBJ1-6; tentative D call: TRBD1 (6 bases). CDR1 and CDR2 (germline): DFQATT, SNEGSKA (reference sequence). This CDR3 has 11 amino acids. The CDR3 loop reads CSARDLPTGRF. The CDR3 DNA reads as TGCAGTGCTAGAGATTTGCCTACAGGGCGTTTT.

V gene TRBV5-6 combines with J gene TRBJ2-2; perhaps TRBD1 as D (6 bases). Germline V gene lookup returns CDR1 SGHDT and CDR2 YYEEEE. Trimming left V 4 bases short and J 2 bases short, with 15 bases between. The CDR3 consists of 16 residues. The CDR3 sequence is CASSLDRLLNTGELFF. As DNA, the CDR3 is TGTGCCAGCAGCCTAGACAGGTTATTAAACACCGGGGAGCTGTTTTTT.